This T cell receptor beta chain emerged from a study of blood T cell repertoires in COVID-19. In the authors' methods: Estimates of nucleated cell counts were drawn from the amplification of reference gene primers. Libraries were prepared by immunoSEQ multiplex PCR; TCRdb keeps only in-frame clonotypes and omits some of them. The DNA was the basis for D and trimming; V, J and clone size are from that table. The profile covers about 96,000 clones, with 70% to 90% appearing a single time and around 4% taken by the ten largest. The Seattle patients, enrolled during active infection, were followed longitudinally. CDR1 SGDLS and CDR2 YYNGEE come from the germline V gene. The V gene end was trimmed by 1 base and the J gene end by 9 bases; junction bases not matched to a gene: 10. The CDR3 spans 15 residues.

The sequencing sample was made of peripheral blood. The chain carries TRBV9 and TRBJ2-1; TRBD1 matches at 7 bases. The sequence was obtained from a human donor with COVID-19, enrolled during active disease. The donor label of this sample is uncertain. The CDR3 spells CASSVTGTVGIEQFF. CDR3 nucleotide sequence: TGTGCCAGCAGCGTAACCGGGACAGTCGGTATTGAGCAGTTCTTC.